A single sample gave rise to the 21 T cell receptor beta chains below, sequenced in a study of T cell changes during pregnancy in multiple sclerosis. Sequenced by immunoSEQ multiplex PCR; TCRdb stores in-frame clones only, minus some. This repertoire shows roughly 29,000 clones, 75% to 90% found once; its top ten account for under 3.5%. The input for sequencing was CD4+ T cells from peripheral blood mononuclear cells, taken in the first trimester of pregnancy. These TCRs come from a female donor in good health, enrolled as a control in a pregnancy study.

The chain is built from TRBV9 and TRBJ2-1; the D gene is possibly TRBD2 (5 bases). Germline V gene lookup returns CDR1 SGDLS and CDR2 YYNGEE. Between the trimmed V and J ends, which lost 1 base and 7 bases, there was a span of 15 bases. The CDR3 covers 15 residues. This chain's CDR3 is CASSVTAAPGNEQFF. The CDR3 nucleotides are TGTGCCAGCAGCGTAACAGCGGCCCCTGGTAATGAGCAGTTCTTC.

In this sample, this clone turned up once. The CDR3 sequence is CASSLEQGSQPQHF. CDR3 DNA sequence: TGCGCCAGCAGCTTGGAACAGGGGTCCCAGCCCCAGCATTTT. The genes are TRBV5-1 and TRBJ1-5; TRBD1 agrees at 7 bases. The germline V gene encodes CDR1 SGHRS and CDR2 YFSETQ. The CDR3 is made up of 14 amino acids. J gave up 7 bases and V 0 bases, and 4 bases lay outside the gene matches.

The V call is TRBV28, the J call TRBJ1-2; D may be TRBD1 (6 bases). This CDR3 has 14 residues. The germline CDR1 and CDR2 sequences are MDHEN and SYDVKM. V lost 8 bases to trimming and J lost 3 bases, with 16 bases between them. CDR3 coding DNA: TGTGCCAGCGGGACATCCCAAATATACTATGGCTACACCTTC. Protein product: CASGTSQIYYGYTF.

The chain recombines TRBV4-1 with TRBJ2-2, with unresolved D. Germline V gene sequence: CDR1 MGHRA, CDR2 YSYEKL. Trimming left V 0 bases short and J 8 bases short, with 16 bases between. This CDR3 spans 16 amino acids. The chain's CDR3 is CASSQDNIAFAGELFF. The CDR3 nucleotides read TGCGCCAGCAGCCAAGACAATATAGCATTTGCGGGGGAGCTGTTTTTT.

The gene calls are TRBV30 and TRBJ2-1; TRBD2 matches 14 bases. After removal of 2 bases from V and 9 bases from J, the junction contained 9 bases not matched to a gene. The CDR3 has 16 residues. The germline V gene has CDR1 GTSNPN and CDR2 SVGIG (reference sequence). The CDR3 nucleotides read TGTGCCTGGAGTATCCTGACTAGCGGGAGGGCCGTTGAGCAGTTCTTC. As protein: CAWSILTSGRAVEQFF.

The DNA for the CDR3 is TGTGCCAGCAGCTTGGGCGGGAGAGAGACCGGGGAGCTGTTTTTT. Translation gives CASSLGGRETGELFF. The chain carries TRBV5-4 and TRBJ2-2; TRBD2 aligns across 7 bases. The CDR3 has 15 amino acids. With V trimmed by 0 bases and J by 5 bases, 4 bases remained unmatched. The germline CDR1 and CDR2 sequences are SGHNT and YYREEE (reference sequence).

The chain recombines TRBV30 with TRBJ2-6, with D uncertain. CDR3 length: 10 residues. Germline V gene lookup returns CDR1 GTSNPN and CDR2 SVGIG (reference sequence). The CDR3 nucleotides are TGTTCGTCTGGGGCCAACGTCCTGACTTTC. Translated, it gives CSSGANVLTF.

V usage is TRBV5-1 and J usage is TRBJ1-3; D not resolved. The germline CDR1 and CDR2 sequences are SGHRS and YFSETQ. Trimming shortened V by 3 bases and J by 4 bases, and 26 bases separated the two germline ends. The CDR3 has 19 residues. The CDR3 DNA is TGCGCCAGCAGCTCTTCCACCCCGCTTGGCACCTTCCAGGGAAACACCATATATTTT. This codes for CASSSSTPLGTFQGNTIYF. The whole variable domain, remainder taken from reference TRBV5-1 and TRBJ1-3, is KAGVTQTPRYLIKTRGQQVTLSCSPISGHRSVSWYQQTPGQGLQFLFEYFSETQRNKGNFPGRFSGRQFSNSRSEMNVSTLELGDSALYLCASSSSTPLGTFQGNTIYFGEGSWLTVV.

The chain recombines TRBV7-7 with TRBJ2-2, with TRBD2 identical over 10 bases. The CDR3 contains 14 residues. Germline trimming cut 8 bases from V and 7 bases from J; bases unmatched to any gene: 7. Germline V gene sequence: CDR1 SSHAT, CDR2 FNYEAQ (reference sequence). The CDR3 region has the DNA TGTGCCAGCCAAGGACTAGCGGAGAACGGGGAGCTGTTTTTT. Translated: CASQGLAENGELFF.

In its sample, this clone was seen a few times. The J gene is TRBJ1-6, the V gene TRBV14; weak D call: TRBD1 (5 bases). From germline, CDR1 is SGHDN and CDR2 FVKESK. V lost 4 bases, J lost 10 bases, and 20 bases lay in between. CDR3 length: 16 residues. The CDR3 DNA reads TGTGCCAGCAGCCGAGGCGGCAGGGTAGAGAGGTCACCCCTCCACTTT. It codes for CASSRGGRVERSPLHF.

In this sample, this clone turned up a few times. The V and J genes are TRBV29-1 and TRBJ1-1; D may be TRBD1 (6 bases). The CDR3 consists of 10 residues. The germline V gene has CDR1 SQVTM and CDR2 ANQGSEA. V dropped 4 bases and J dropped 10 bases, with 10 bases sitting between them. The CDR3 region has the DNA TGCAGCGTTGCACAGGGCGGAGCTTTCTTT. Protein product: CSVAQGGAFF.

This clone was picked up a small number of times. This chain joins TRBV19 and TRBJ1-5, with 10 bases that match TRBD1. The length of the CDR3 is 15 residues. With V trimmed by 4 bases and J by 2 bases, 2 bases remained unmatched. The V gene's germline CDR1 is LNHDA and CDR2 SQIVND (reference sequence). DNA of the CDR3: TGTGCCAGTAGTACCGGACAGGGGGGCAATCAGCCCCAGCATTTT. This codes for CASSTGQGGNQPQHF.

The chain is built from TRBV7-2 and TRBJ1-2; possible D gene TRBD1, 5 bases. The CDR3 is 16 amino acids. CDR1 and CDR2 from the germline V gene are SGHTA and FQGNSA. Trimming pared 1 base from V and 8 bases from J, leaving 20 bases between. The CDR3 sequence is CASSLGSQGVVGGYTF. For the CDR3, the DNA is TGTGCCAGCAGCTTAGGGAGCCAAGGGGTTGTGGGGGGCTACACCTTC. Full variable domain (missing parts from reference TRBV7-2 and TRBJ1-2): GAGVSQSPSNKVTEKGKDVELRCDPISGHTALYWYRQSLGQGLEFLIYFQGNSAPDKSGLPSDRFSAERTGGSVSTLTIQRTQQEDSAVYLCASSLGSQGVVGGYTFGSGTRLTVV.

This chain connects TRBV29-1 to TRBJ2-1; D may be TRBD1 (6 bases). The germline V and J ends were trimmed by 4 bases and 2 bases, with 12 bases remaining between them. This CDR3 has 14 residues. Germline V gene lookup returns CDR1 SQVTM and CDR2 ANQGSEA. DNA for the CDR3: TGCAGCGTTGCCCCGGACAGTACCTACAATGAGCAGTTCTTC. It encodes CSVAPDSTYNEQFF.

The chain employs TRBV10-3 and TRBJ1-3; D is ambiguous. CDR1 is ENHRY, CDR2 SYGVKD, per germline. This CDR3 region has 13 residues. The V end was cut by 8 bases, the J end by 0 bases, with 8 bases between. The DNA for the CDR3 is TGTGCCATCGGAGGGATCTCTGGAAACACCATATATTTT. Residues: CAIGGISGNTIYF.

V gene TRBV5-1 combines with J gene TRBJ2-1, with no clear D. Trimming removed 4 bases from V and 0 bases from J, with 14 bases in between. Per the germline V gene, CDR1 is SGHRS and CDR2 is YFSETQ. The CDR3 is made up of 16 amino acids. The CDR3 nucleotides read TGCGCCAGCAGCCCCCTGACTCGAAGCTCCTACAATGAGCAGTTCTTC. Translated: CASSPLTRSSYNEQFF. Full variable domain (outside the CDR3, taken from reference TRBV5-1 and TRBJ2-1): KAGVTQTPRYLIKTRGQQVTLSCSPISGHRSVSWYQQTPGQGLQFLFEYFSETQRNKGNFPGRFSGRQFSNSRSEMNVSTLELGDSALYLCASSPLTRSSYNEQFFGPGTRLTVL.

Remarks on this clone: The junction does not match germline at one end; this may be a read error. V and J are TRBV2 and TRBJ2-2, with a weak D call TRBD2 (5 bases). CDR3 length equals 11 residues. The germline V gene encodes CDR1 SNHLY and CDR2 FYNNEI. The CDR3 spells CTGRGVRGAVF. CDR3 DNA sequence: TGTACCGGTCGGGGTGTCCGGGGAGCTGTTTTT.

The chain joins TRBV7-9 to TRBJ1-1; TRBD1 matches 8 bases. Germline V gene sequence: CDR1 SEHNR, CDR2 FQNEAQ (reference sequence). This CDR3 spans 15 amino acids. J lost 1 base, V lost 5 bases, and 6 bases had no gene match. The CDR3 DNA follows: TGTGCCAGCAGCCAAAGACAGGGGACGAACACTGAAGCTTTCTTT. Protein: CASSQRQGTNTEAFF. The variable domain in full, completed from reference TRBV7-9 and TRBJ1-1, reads DTGVSQNPRHKITKRGQNVTFRCDPISEHNRLYWYRQTLGQGPEFLTYFQNEAQLEKSRLLSDRFSAERPKGSFSTLEIQRTEQGDSAMYLCASSQRQGTNTEAFFGQGTRLTVV.

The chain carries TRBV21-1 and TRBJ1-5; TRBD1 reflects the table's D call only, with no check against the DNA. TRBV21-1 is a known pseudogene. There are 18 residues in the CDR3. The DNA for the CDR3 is TGTGCCAGCAGCAAAGCGCTTCCAGGGCGAGATAGCAATCAGCCCCAGCATTTT. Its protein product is CASSKALPGRDSNQPQHF.

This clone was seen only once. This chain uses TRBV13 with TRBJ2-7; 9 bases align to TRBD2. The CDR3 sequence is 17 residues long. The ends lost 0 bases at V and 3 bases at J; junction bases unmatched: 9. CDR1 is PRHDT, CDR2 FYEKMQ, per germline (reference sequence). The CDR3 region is CASSLGLGYSGGYEQYF. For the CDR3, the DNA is TGTGCCAGCAGCTTAGGCCTCGGGTATAGCGGGGGCTACGAGCAGTACTTC. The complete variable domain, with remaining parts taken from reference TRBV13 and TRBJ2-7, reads AAGVIQSPRHLIKEKRETATLKCYPIPRHDTVYWYQQGPGQDPQFLISFYEKMQSDKGSIPDRFSAQQFSDYHSELNMSSLELGDSALYFCASSLGLGYSGGYEQYFGPGTRLTVT.

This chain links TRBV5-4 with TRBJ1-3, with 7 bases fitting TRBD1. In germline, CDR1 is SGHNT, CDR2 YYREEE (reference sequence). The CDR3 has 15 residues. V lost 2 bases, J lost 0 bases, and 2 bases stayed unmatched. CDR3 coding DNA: TGTGCCAGCAGCTTACAGGGGCCCTCTGGAAACACCATATATTTT. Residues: CASSLQGPSGNTIYF.